This TCR beta chain was observed in a study of cytomegalovirus exposure and HLA in healthy donors. PCR used 60 Vbeta primers and 13 Jbeta primers. Sequencing used immunoSEQ multiplex PCR; TCRdb keeps in-frame clones, though not all of them. Found here are some 30,000 clones, roughly 82% of them singletons; the top ten hold 3.6%. Turning to this clone: Antigen: not known.

Notes on the study in general: Researchers counted some 150 TCR beta chains as cytomegalovirus-associated.

Sequences were obtained from PBMCs. This TCR was sampled from a woman younger than 30 in good health and CMV-seronegative.

The CDR3 spells CASSSPYRAPTEAFF. The CDR3 DNA reads TGTGCCAGCAGCTCACCGTACAGGGCACCCACTGAAGCTTTCTTT. The V call is TRBV11-2, the J call TRBJ1-1; D possibly corresponds to TRBD1 (6 bases). Germline V gives CDR1 SGHAT, CDR2 FQNNGV. V was trimmed by 4 bases and J by 4 bases, leaving 16 bases between them. The CDR3 is made up of 15 amino acids.